This T cell receptor (beta chain) emerged from a study of T cell repertoires in cytomegalovirus infection. Study outcomes and limitations: Dominant in the ex vivo response were TCR beta clonotypes restricted by HLA-C and specific for CMV.

One entry per CDR3 protein results from TCRdb running MiXCR on the reads. The sample shows about 51,000 distinct CDR3 sequences, roughly a fifth of them seen only once. As concerns this clonotype: Its antigen is unidentified.

There are 15 residues in the CDR3. The germline V gene encodes CDR1 MNHEY and CDR2 SVGEGT. Deletions cut 8 bases from V and 7 bases from J, with 20 bases between. J is TRBJ1-4 and V is TRBV6-2 or TRBV6-3; TRBD1 might be the D (5 bases). This receptor was taken from a human donor in good health (CMV status not recorded). Some clones in this sample may be carry-over from other donors' samples. Material: CD8+ T cells from cultured PBMCs, obtained from culture after CMV antigen stimulation. CDR3 sequence reads: CASGRRDAFLEKLFF. CDR3 nucleotides: TGTGCCAGCGGGAGACGGGACGCATTTCTTGAAAAACTGTTTTTT.